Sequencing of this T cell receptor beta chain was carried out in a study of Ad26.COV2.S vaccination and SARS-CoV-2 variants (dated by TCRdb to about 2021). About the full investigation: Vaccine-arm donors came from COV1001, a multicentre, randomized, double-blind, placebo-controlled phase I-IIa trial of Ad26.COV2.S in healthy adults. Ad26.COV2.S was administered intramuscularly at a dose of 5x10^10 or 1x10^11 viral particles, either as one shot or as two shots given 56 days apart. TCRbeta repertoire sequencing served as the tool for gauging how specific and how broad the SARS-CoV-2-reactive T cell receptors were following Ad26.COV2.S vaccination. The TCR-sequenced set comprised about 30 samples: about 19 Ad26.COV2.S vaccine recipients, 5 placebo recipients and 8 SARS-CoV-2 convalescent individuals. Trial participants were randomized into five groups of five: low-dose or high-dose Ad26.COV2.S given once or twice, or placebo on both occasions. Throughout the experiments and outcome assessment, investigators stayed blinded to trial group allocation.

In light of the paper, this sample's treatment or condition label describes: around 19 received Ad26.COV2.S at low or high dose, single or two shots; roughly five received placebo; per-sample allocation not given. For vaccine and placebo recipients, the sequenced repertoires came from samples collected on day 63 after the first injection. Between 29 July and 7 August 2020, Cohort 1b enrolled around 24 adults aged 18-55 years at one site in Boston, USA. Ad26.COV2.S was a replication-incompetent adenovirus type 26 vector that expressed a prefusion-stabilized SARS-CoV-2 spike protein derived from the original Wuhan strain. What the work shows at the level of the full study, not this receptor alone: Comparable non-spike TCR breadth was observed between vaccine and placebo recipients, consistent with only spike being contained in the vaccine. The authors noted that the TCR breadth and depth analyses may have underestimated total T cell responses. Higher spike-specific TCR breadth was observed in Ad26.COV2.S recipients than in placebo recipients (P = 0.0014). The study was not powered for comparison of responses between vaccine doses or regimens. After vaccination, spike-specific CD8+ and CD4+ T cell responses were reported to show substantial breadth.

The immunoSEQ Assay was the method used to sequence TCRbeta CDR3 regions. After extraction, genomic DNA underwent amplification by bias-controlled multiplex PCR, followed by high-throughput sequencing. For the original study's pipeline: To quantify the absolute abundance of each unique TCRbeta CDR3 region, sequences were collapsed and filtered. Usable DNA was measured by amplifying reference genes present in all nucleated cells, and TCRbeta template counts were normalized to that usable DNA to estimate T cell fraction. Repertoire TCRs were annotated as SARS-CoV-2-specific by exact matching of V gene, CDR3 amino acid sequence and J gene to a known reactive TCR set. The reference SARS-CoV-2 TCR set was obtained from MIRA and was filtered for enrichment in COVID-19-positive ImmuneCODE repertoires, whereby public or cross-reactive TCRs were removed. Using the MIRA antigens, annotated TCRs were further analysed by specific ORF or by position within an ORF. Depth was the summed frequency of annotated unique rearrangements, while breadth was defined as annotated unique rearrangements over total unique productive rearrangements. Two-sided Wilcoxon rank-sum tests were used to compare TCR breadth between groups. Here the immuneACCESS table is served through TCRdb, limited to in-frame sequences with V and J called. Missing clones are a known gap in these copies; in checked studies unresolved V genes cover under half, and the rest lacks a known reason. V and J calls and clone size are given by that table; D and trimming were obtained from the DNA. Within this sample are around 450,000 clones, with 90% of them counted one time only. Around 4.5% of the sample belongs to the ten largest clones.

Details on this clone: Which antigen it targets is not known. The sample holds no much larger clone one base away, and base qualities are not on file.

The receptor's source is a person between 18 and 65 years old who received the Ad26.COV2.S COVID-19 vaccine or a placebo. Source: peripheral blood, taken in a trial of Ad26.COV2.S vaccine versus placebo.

The DNA sequence is given as TGTGCCAGCAGCCTGCTCGGGACAGGGAGCTACGAGCAGTACTTC. This encodes CASSLLGTGSYEQYF. The V gene is TRBV14 and the J gene is TRBJ2-7; the junction holds 9 bases that match TRBD1. CDR1 and CDR2 are drawn from the germline V gene: SGHDN, FVKESK. The junction shows trimming of 4 bases on V and 3 bases on J, and the gene matches do not reach 7 bases of it. The CDR3 has 15 amino acids, counting the end cysteine and phenylalanine. Only CDR3 DNA remains: 45 bases, in frame from the first base.